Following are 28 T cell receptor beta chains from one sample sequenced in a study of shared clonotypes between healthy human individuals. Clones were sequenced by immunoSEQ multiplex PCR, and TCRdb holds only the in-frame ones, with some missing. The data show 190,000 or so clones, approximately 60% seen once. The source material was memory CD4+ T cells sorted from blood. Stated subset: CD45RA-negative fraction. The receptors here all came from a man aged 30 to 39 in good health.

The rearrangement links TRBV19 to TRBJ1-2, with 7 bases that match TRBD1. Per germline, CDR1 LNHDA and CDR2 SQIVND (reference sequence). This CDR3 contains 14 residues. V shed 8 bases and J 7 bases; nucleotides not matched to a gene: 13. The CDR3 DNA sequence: TGTGCCAGTGCTGGACAGGAGGCGGTATTTGGCTACACCTTC. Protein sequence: CASAGQEAVFGYTF. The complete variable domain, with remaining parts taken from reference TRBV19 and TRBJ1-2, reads DGGITQSPKYLFRKEGQNVTLSCEQNLNHDAMYWYRQDPGQGLRLIYYSQIVNDFQKGDIAEGYSVSREKKESFPLTVTSAQKNPTAFYLCASAGQEAVFGYTFGSGTRLTVV.

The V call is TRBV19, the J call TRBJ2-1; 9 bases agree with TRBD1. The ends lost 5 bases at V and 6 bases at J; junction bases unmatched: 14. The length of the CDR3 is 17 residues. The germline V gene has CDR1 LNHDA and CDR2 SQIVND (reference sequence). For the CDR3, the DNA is TGTGCCAGTAGTCCGATAGGGCGGGACAGGGCCTTCAATGAGCAGTTCTTC. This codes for CASSPIGRDRAFNEQFF.

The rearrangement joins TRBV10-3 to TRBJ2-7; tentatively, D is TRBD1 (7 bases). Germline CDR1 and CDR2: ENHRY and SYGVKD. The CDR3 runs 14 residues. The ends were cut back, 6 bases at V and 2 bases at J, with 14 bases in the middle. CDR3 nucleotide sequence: TGTGCCATCAGATCTCCAGGGGGGCCCTACGAGCAGTACTTC. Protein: CAIRSPGGPYEQYF.

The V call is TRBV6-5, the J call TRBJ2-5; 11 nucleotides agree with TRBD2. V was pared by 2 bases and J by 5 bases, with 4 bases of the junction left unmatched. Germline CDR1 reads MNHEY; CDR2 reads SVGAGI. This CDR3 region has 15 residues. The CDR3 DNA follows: TGTGCCAGCAGTTACGGACTAGCGGGCCGTGAGACCCAGTACTTC. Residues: CASSYGLAGRETQYF.

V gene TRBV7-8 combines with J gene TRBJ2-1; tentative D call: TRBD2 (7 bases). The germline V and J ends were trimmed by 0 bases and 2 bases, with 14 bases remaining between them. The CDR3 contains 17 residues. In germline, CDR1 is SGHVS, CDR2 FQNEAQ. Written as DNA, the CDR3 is TGTGCCAGCAGCTTAGCTGGCAGCGGGACAACCTACAATGAGCAGTTCTTC. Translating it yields CASSLAGSGTTYNEQFF.

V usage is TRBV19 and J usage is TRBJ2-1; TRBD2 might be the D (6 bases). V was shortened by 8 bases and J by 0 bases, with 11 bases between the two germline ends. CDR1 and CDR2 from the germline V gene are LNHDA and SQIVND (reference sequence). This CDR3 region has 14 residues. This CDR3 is CASEASDSYNEQFF. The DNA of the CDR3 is TGTGCCAGTGAGGCTAGCGACTCCTACAATGAGCAGTTCTTC.

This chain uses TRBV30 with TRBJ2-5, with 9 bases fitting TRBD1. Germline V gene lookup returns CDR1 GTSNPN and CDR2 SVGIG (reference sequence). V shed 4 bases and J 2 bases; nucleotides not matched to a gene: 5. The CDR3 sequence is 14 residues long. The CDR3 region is CAWNVGTGQETQYF. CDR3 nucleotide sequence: TGTGCCTGGAATGTCGGGACAGGGCAAGAGACCCAGTACTTC.

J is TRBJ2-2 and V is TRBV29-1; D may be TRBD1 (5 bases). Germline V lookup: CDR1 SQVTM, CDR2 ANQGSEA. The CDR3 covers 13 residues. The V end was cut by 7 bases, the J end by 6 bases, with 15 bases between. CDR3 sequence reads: CSAVSWGAGELFF. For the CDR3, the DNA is TGCAGCGCTGTATCTTGGGGCGCCGGGGAGCTGTTTTTT.

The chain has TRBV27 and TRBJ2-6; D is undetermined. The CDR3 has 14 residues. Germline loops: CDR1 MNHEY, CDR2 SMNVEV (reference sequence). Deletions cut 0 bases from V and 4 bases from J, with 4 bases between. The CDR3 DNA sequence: TGTGCCAGCAGTTTATCACGGGGGGCCAACGTCCTGACTTTC. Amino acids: CASSLSRGANVLTF. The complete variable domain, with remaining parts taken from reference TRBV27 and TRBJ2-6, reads EAQVTQNPRYLITVTGKKLTVTCSQNMNHEYMSWYRQDPGLGLRQIYYSMNVEVTDKGDVPEGYKVSRKEKRNFPLILESPSPNQTSLYFCASSLSRGANVLTFGAGSRLTVL.

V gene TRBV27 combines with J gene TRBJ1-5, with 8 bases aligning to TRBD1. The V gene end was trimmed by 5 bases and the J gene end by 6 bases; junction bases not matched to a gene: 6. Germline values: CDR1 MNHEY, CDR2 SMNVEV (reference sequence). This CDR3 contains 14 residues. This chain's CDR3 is CASSGGQGGQPQHF. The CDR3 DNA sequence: TGTGCCAGCAGTGGTGGACAGGGTGGTCAGCCCCAGCATTTT.

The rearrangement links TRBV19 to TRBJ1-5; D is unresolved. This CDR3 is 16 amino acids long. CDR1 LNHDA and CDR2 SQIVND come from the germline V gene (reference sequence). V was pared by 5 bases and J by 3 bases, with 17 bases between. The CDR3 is CASSPSIPTFNQPQHF. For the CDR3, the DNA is TGTGCCAGTAGTCCCTCTATTCCAACTTTCAATCAGCCCCAGCATTTT. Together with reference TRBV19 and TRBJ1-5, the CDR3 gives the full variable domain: DGGITQSPKYLFRKEGQNVTLSCEQNLNHDAMYWYRQDPGQGLRLIYYSQIVNDFQKGDIAEGYSVSREKKESFPLTVTSAQKNPTAFYLCASSPSIPTFNQPQHFGDGTRLSIL.

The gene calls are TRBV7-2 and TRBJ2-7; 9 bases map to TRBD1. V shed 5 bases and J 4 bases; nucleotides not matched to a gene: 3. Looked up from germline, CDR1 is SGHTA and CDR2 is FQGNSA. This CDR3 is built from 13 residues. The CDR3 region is CASSRGQGYEQYF. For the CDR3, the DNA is TGTGCCAGCAGCCGGGGACAGGGATACGAGCAGTACTTC.

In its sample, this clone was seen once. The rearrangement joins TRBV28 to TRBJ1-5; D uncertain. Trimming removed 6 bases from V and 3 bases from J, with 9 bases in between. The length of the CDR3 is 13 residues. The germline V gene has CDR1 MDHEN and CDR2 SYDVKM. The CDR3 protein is CASSLFSNQPQHF. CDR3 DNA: TGTGCCAGCAGCCTATTCTCCAATCAGCCCCAGCATTTT.

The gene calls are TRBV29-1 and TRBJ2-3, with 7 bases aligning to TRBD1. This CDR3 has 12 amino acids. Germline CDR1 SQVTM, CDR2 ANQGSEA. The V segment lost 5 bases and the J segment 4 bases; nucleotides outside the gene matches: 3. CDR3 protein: CSVRQGPDTQYF. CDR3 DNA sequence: TGCAGCGTTCGACAGGGCCCAGATACGCAGTATTTT.

The CDR3 sequence: CASSYGGGLQIKQYF. The CDR3 DNA reads as TGTGCCAGCAGTTACGGCGGGGGCCTACAGATAAAGCAGTATTTT. The gene calls are TRBV6-6 and TRBJ2-3, with TRBD2 as a possible D gene (7 bases). The CDR3 runs 15 residues. Germline loops: CDR1 MNHNY, CDR2 SVGAGI (reference sequence). V was cut by 2 bases and J by 11 bases, with 20 bases left in between.

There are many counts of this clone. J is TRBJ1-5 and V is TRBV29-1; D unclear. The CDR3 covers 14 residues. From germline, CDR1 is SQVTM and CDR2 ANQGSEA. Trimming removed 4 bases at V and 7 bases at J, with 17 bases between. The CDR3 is CSVGLGAAGQPQHF. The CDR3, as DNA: TGCAGCGTTGGTTTGGGAGCGGCTGGGCAGCCCCAGCATTTT.

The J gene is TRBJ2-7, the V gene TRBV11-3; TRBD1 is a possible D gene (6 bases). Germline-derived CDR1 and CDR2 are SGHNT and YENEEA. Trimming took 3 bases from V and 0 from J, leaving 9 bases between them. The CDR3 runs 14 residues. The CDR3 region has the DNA TGTGCCAGCAGCTTCAGGGGTAGCTCCTACGAGCAGTACTTC. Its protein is CASSFRGSSYEQYF.

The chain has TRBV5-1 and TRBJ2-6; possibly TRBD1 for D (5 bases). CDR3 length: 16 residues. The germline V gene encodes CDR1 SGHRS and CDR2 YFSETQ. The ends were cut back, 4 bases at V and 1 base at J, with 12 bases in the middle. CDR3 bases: TGCGCCAGCAGCCCGCAGGGATCTTCTGGGGCCAACGTCCTGACTTTC. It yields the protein CASSPQGSSGANVLTF.

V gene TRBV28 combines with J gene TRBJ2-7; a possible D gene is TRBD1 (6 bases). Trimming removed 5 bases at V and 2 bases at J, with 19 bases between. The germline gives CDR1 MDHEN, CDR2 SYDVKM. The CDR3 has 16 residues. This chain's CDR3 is CASSPFGQPQPYEQYF. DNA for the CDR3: TGTGCCAGCAGTCCCTTCGGACAGCCACAACCCTACGAGCAGTACTTC.

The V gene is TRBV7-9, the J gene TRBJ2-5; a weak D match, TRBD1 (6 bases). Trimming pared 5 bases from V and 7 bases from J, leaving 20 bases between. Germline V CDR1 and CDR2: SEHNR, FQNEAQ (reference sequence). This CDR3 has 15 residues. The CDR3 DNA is TGTGCCAGCAGCCGAGGTACAGGGATGTTGATGACCCAGTACTTC. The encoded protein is CASSRGTGMLMTQYF.

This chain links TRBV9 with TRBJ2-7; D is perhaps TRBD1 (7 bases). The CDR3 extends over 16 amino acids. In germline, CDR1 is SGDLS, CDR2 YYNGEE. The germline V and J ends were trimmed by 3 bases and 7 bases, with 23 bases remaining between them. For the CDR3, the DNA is TGTGCCAGCAGCGAAGTGGGGGCAGGGGGACTGAAAGAGCAGTACTTC. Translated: CASSEVGAGGLKEQYF.

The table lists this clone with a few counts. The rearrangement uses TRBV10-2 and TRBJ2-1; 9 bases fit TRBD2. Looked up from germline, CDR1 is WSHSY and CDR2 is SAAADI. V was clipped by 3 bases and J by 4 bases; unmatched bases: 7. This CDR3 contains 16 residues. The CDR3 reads CASSDLTSGSYNEQFF. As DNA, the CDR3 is TGCGCCAGCAGTGACCTTACTAGCGGGTCGTACAATGAGCAGTTCTTC.

The CDR3 nucleotides read TGTGCCAGCAGGTCCCGGGAGGGCCCTCGCGCCGGGGAGCTGTTTTTT. Translation gives CASRSREGPRAGELFF. The chain links TRBV5-5 to TRBJ2-2; TRBD2 matches 8 bases. Germline assignment: CDR1 SGHKS and CDR2 YYEKEE (reference sequence). V was clipped by 5 bases and J by 6 bases; unmatched bases: 12. The CDR3 loop spans 16 amino acids.

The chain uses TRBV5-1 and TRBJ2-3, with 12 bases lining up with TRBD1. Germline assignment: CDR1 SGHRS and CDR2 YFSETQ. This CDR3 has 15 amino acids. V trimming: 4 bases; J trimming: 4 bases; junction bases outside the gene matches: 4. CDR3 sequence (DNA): TGCGCCAGCAGCGGGACAGGGGGCGGGGCAGATACGCAGTATTTT. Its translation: CASSGTGGGADTQYF.

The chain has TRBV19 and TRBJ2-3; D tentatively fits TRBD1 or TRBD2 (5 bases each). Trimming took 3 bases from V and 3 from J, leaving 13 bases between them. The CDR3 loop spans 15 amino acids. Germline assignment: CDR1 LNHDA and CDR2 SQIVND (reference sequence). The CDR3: CASSMGVAGTDTQYF. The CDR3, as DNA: TGTGCCAGTAGTATGGGGGTGGCAGGGACAGATACGCAGTATTTT.

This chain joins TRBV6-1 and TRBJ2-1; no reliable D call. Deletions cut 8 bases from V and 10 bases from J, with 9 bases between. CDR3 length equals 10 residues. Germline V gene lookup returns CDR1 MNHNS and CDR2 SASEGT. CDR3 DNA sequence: TGTGCCAGCCTGCTAGGGGAGCAGTTCTTC. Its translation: CASLLGEQFF.

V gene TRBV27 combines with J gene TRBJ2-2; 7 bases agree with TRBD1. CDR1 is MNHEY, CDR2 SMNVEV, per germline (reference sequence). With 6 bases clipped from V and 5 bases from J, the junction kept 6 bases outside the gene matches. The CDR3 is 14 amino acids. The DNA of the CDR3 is TGTGCCAGCAGGGCGACAGGGCAAACCGGGGAGCTGTTTTTT. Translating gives CASRATGQTGELFF.

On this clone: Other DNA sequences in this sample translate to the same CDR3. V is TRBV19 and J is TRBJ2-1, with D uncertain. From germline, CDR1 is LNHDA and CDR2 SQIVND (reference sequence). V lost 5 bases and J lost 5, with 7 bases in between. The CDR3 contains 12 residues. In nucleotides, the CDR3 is TGTGCCAGTAGTCCCTTTAACAATGAGCAGTTCTTC. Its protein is CASSPFNNEQFF.